What follows are 2 T cell receptor beta chains derived from one specimen sequenced in a study of vaccination and CD4 T cells after COVID-19. Indicated treatment: roughly nine-day PBMC culture with coronavirus spike peptide pools or control peptides (ViraFEST assay). The Oncomine TCR Beta short-read assay was applied to DNA of cultured CD4+ T cells. TCRdb re-analysed the PCR reads in MiXCR, keeping a single row per CDR3 protein. The repertoire has 15,000 or so distinct CDR3 sequences, roughly 36% of them found once; the top ten carry about a sixth. These receptors' targets are unknown. Input material: cultured CD4+ T cells from blood. These receptor sequences come from a human donor with COVID-19.

The chain carries TRBV9 and TRBJ1-2, with a possible D match to TRBD1 (6 bases). Trimming removed 3 bases at V and 3 bases at J, with 12 bases between. The CDR3 has 14 amino acids. The V gene's germline CDR1 is SGDLS and CDR2 YYNGEE. DNA for the CDR3: TGTGCCAGCAGCGCTGGACAGTGGTACTATGGCTACACCTTC. The encoded protein is CASSAGQWYYGYTF.

This clonotype was observed a handful of times. The rearrangement uses TRBV20-1 and TRBJ2-3; D gene ambiguous. CDR1 DFQATT and CDR2 SNEGSKA come from the germline V gene (reference sequence). V was pared by 3 bases and J by 1 base, with 5 bases between. The CDR3 consists of 12 residues. The CDR3 region is CSASTGTDTQYF. In DNA, the CDR3 is TGCAGTGCTAGTACGGGCACAGATACGCAGTATTTT.